The T cell receptor beta chain described here comes from a study of T cell responses to AZD1222 COVID-19 vaccine. For the study at large: Whether given at about 4 or about 12 weeks, second doses were pooled. Study results and caveats: In all cases, repertoires were sampled only after the peak T cell response. Donors were chiefly white British, with a greater number of females, and clonal diversity was perhaps underestimated. Following two doses of AZD1222, Spike-specific TCR breadth and depth rose.

Sequencing used immunoSEQ multiplex PCR; TCRdb keeps in-frame clones, though not all of them. The sample includes some 150,000 clones, around 91% of them seen just once. This clone has just a few counts. Antigen: not known. V trimming: 4 bases; J trimming: 6 bases; junction bases outside the gene matches: 7. The CDR3 covers 14 residues. Germline CDR1 is ENHRY and CDR2 is SYGVKD. This TCR was sampled from an adult in good health. This chain uses TRBV10-3 with TRBJ1-2, with 8 bases aligning to TRBD1. The sequences come from peripheral blood, collected on day 0 of AZD1222 vaccination. In DNA form, the CDR3 reads TGTGCCATCAGTGCCTGGACAGGGAGGGATGGCTACACCTTC. Encoded protein: CAISAWTGRDGYTF.